There are many counts of the clone carrying this T cell receptor beta chain. The antigen is undetermined. This specimen belongs to a study of T cells in Graves' hyperthyroidism and ophthalmopathy. CDR3 length equals 14 residues. CDR1 SEHNR and CDR2 FQNEAQ come from the germline V gene (reference sequence). Trimming cost V 5 bases and J 5 bases; bases outside gene matches: 6. Findings and limits, study-wide: Most thyroid clonotypes expanded above 0.001 were also detected in blood.

Regions amplified from RNA transcripts were the TCR beta CDR3 regions. The HTBI primer set drove a first-round RT-PCR of the TCR CDR3. Via MiXCR, TCRdb re-called the multiplex PCR reads, giving one row per CDR3 protein. The sample comprises hundreds of thousands of distinct CDR3 sequences, 45% of which are singletons, and about 7% rests with the top ten. Source material: peripheral blood or thyroid tissue (not recorded which). The rearrangement uses TRBV7-9 and TRBJ2-5, with 9 bases aligning to TRBD1. The clonotype originates from an adult man with Graves' disease, either hyperthyroidism or ophthalmopathy (not recorded which). CDR3 in DNA: TGTGCCAGCAGCACCGGACAGGGGATGGAGACCCAGTACTTC. The encoded protein is CASSTGQGMETQYF.